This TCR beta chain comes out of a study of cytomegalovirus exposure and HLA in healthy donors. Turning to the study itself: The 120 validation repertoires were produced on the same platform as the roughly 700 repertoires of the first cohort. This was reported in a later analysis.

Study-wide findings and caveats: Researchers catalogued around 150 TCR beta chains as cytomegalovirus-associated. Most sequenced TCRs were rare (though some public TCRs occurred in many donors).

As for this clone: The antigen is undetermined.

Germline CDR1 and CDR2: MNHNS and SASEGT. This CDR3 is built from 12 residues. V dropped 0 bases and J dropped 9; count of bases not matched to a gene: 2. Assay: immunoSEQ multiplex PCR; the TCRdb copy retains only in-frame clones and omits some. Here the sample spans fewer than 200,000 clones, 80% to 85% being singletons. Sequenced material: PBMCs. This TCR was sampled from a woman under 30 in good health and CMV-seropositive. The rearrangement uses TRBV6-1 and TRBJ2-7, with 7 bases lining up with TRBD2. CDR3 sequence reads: CASSEARTRQYF. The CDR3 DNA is TGTGCCAGCAGTGAAGCCCGGACTAGGCAGTACTTC.